This T cell receptor (beta chain) was obtained from a study of blood T cell repertoires in COVID-19. Looking at the study overall: COVID-19 samples, acute and convalescent, were from the United States, Italy and Spain.

In the original analysis: Researchers report that nucleated cell counts were estimated from reference gene primer amplification. Sequencing used immunoSEQ multiplex PCR; TCRdb keeps in-frame clones, though not all of them. Clonal size and the V and J genes are those of that table, whereas D and trimming came from the DNA. The sample carries around 170,000 clones, around 80% recorded once. The CDR3 loop spans 16 amino acids. The origin of this receptor is an older man with active or convalescent COVID-19. The sample was peripheral blood. The rearrangement links TRBV21-1 to TRBJ2-5; TRBD1 is the table's D call, not checked against the DNA. TRBV21-1 is a pseudogene segment. The CDR3 DNA sequence: TGTGCCAGCAGCATATCAACCCCGGGACAGAAAGAGACCCAGTACTTC. This encodes CASSISTPGQKETQYF.